This TCR beta chain was observed in a study of blood T cell repertoires in COVID-19. Turning to the study itself: The samples span acute and convalescent COVID-19 from the United States, Italy and Spain.

Some clones are missing from TCRdb's copy, which holds only in-frame ones; the method was immunoSEQ multiplex PCR. The table includes roughly 250,000 clones, 86% detected once. CDR3 length equals 14 residues. V was pared by 6 bases and J by 0 bases, with 9 bases between. From germline, CDR1 is SGHTA and CDR2 FQGNSA. What was sequenced was PBMCs or T cells enriched from blood (not recorded which). This chain joins TRBV7-2 and TRBJ1-5, with no clear D. The clonotype was recovered from a woman in her forties or fifties who had recovered from COVID-19. CDR3 in amino acids: CASSPGDSNQPQHF. The CDR3 coding sequence is TGTGCCAGCAGTCCCGGGGATAGCAATCAGCCCCAGCATTTT.